This is a list of T cell receptor beta chains from one sample in a study of early T cells in non-severe SARS-CoV-2 infection. TCRdb itself ran the 5' RACE reads through MiXCR, one entry per CDR3 protein. The sample carries roughly 90,000 distinct CDR3 sequences, 11% to 15% recorded once. Sample: whole blood. The receptors come from an adult who was a healthcare worker with PCR-confirmed SARS-CoV-2 infection or an uninfected control (not recorded which). Each CDR3 is given with its conserved first and last residue. A D gene is named only where the DNA matches it firmly. Rows may omit the clone size; those that give it use once, few, many or a size class.

>TRBD1|-|TRBV19|TRBJ2-3
TGTGCCAGTAGTGATCCGGGACAGGGGAGGTCAGATACGCAGTATTTT
CASSDPGQGRSDTQYF
>TRBD2|few|TRBV18|TRBJ2-5
TGTGCCAGCTCCGGGACTAAAGAGACCCAGTACTTC
CASSGTKETQYF
>TRBD1|-|TRBV7-3|TRBJ2-3
TGTGCCAGCAGCCAAGGGACAGCAGATACGCAGTATTTT
CASSQGTADTQYF
>-|few|TRBV7-9|TRBJ2-7
TGTGCCAGCAACTCAGAAGGGACATGGGGCGAGCAGTACTTC
CASNSEGTWGEQYF
>TRBD2|-|TRBV3-1|TRBJ2-7
TGTGCCAGCAGCCAATTCCAGAGCGGGAGGGCCAACGAGCAGTACTTC
CASSQFQSGRANEQYF
>-|many|TRBV5-7|TRBJ2-1
TGTGCCTGGGGTGAGCGGATATACAATGAGCAGTTCTTC
CAWGERIYNEQFF
>TRBD1|-|TRBV2|TRBJ2-1
TGTGCCACCCGACAGGGGACCTCCTACAATGAGCAGTTCTTC
CATRQGTSYNEQFF
>-|-|TRBV4-1|TRBJ2-1
TGCGCCAGCAGCCCCTCGGCCTCATCGAGGGAGCAGTTCTTC
CASSPSASSREQFF
>-|-|TRBV30|TRBJ1-5
TGTGCCTGGACCCAACGGGGCAGCAATCAGCCCCAGCATTTT
CAWTQRGSNQPQHF
>TRBD2|few|TRBV6-5|TRBJ2-7
TGTGCCAGCAGTTCGGGCGGGAGCCCCGGAGCGTACGAGCAGTACTTC
CASSSGGSPGAYEQYF
>TRBD2|-|TRBV3-1|TRBJ2-7
TGTGCCAGCAGCCCTCGGACTAGCGGGCCTACCTACGAGCGGTACTTC
CASSPRTSGPTYERYF
>TRBD1|few|TRBV2|TRBJ2-2
TGTGCCAGCAGCGCACTGGCGTCAGGGGGCGCGGACACCGGGGAGCTGTTTTTT
CASSALASGGADTGELFF
>-|-|TRBV28|TRBJ1-1
TGTGCCAGCAGTTTACACAGGGTGAGGAGCACTGAAGCTTTCTTT
CASSLHRVRSTEAFF
>-|-|TRBV6-1|TRBJ2-5
TGTGCCAGCAGTCGGGACCAAGAGACCCAGTACTTC
CASSRDQETQYF
>-|-|TRBV11-3|TRBJ2-2
TGTGCCAGCAGCTTCGACGACCGCCAAACGAACACCGGGGAGCTGTTTTTT
CASSFDDRQTNTGELFF
>TRBD2|-|TRBV27|TRBJ2-4
TGTGCCAGCAGTTTACAGCTAGCGGGAGCCGGAAACATTCAGTACTTC
CASSLQLAGAGNIQYF
>TRBD1|many|TRBV10-3|TRBJ1-3
TGTGCCATCAGTGATATGACAGGGGGAACTGGAAACACCATATATTTT
CAISDMTGGTGNTIYF
>-|many|TRBV7-9|TRBJ2-7
TGTGCCAGCAGCTCCCTGGCCTCCGAGCAGTACTTC
CASSSLASEQYF
>-|many|TRBV4-1|TRBJ2-1
TGCGCCAGCAGCCAAGATTACAGGACGACTTCCAATGAGCAGTTCTTC
CASSQDYRTTSNEQFF
>-|-|TRBV29-1|TRBJ2-3
TGCAGCGCAGGGTCTCCTAGCACAGATACGCAGTATTTT
CSAGSPSTDTQYF
>-|many|TRBV27|TRBJ1-1
TGTGCCAGCAGTTGGAGGGGAGACACTGAAGCTTTCTTT
CASSWRGDTEAFF
>TRBD1|-|TRBV7-9|TRBJ2-3
TGTGCCAGCAGCAAAAAGGACAGGGTGGGGAATACGCAGTATTTT
CASSKKDRVGNTQYF
>TRBD1|few|TRBV5-4|TRBJ2-3
TGTGCCAGCAGTCCCGGGACAGGGACATTTGCAGATACGCAGTATTTT
CASSPGTGTFADTQYF
>-|many|TRBV29-1|TRBJ1-1
TGCAGCGTTGCTGACGGGAACACTGAAGCTTTCTTT
CSVADGNTEAFF
>-|few|TRBV7-9|TRBJ1-2
TGTGCCAGCAGCCCCAAGGGCTACACCTTC
CASSPKGYTF
>-|few|TRBV7-8|TRBJ2-1
TGTGCCAGCAGCTTATTAGCACAGGCTCTAAGCTGGCAGTTCTTC
CASSLLAQALSWQFF
>-|-|TRBV21-1|TRBJ2-7
TGTGCCATCCCGGCGAGCTCCTACGAGCAGTACTTC
CAIPASSYEQYF
>-|many|TRBV5-1|TRBJ2-1
TGCGCCAGCAGCTTATCAGGGGGGAATGAGCAGTTCTTC
CASSLSGGNEQFF
>-|many|TRBV20-1|TRBJ2-7
TGCAGTGCTAGAGAGGAAAGTAGGTCCTACGAGCAGTACTTC
CSAREESRSYEQYF
>TRBD2|-|TRBV12-3/TRBV12-4|TRBJ2-7
TGTGCCAGCAGTCATTCACTAGCGGGAGGGGCGCCCTCCTACGAGCAGTACTTC
CASSHSLAGGAPSYEQYF
>-|-|TRBV9|TRBJ2-5
TGTGCCAGCAGCCCCCAGGACTGCCAAGAGACCCAGTACTTC
CASSPQDCQETQYF
>TRBD2|medium-sized|TRBV6-4|TRBJ2-3
TGTGCCAGCAGTGAAAGAGCGGGGGTCACAGATACGCAGTATTTT
CASSERAGVTDTQYF
>TRBD2|-|TRBV9|TRBJ2-5
TGTGCCAGCAGCGTAGGGACTAGCTCCTCACAAGAGACCCAGTACTTC
CASSVGTSSSQETQYF
>-|few|TRBV5-1|TRBJ2-1
TGCGCCAGCAGCGAGACTGACGGGGGGCATGAGCAGTTCTTC
CASSETDGGHEQFF
>-|-|TRBV7-9|TRBJ2-3
TGTGCCAGCAGTCCATATGTGAGCACAGATACGCAGTATTTT
CASSPYVSTDTQYF
>TRBD2|-|TRBV25-1|TRBJ2-7
TGTGCCAGCAGTCCCCTCGGGGGGACGGATACCTACGAGCAGTACTTC
CASSPLGGTDTYEQYF
>-|many|TRBV6-6|TRBJ1-3
TGTGCCAGCAGTTACGAGGGGAGGGGAAACACCATATATTTT
CASSYEGRGNTIYF
>-|few|TRBV20-1|TRBJ2-1
TGCAGTGCTAGTGAGCCTACGGGGGTAGGTGAGCAGTTCTTC
CSASEPTGVGEQFF
>TRBD1|few|TRBV6-1|TRBJ1-5
TGTGCCAGCAGTATACAGGGGGCGCAAAGTCAGCCCCAGCATTTT
CASSIQGAQSQPQHF
>-|many|TRBV4-1|TRBJ1-6
TGCGCCAGCTGGCGTGGAAATGGTTCACCCCTCCACTTT
CASWRGNGSPLHF
>TRBD2|few|TRBV29-1|TRBJ2-3
TGCAGCGTTGATGGGGGGGCAGATACGCAGTATTTT
CSVDGGADTQYF
>-|many|TRBV7-2|TRBJ2-2
TGTGCCAGCAGCTTAGCTAGGAACACCGGGGAGCTGTTTTTT
CASSLARNTGELFF